This T cell receptor (beta chain) was sequenced in a study of identical twins. Overall study results and limits: The models gave estimates that fell short of the out-of-frame TCR alpha sharing seen in monozygotic twins. Where beta out-of-frame sequences were concerned, excess twin sharing was weaker.

Regarding this clonotype: Its antigen is unknown.

TCRdb ran MiXCR on the 5' RACE reads and lists one entry per CDR3 protein. The table shows 1.5 million to 2 million distinct CDR3 sequences, with about 32% occurring only once. This CDR3 has 17 residues. V shed 1 base, J shed 3 bases, and the junction held 7 bases outside the gene matches. Germline V gene sequence: CDR1 SGHAT, CDR2 FQNNGV. The chain uses TRBV11-2 and TRBJ1-3; 9 bases are a match to TRBD1. The sequenced sample consisted of cord blood. The receptor comes from a newborn girl in good health. The CDR3 sequence is CASSLALGQGLGNTIYF. CDR3 DNA sequence: TGTGCCAGCAGCTTAGCCCTCGGACAGGGGCTTGGAAACACCATATATTTT.